In this sample, the clone carrying this TCR beta chain turned up once. Its antigen is unknown. Samples underwent the assay at deep level. Sequencing used immunoSEQ multiplex PCR; TCRdb keeps in-frame clones, though not all of them. The sample carries some 1.5 million clones, 98% recorded once. This record comes from a study of shared clonotypes between healthy human individuals. Every contributor of samples was a Caucasian grown-up residing in Nashville, Tennessee. CDR3 length: 12 amino acids. Per germline, CDR1 MGHDK and CDR2 SYGVNS. V lost 4 bases to trimming and J lost 2 bases, with 4 bases between them. General study results and limits: Clonotypes shared by all four donors outscored non-shared clonotypes in generation probability. Inspection by rarefaction showed sorted-subset sequencing to be incomplete despite large depth.

This sequence was found in a young man in good health. The chain links TRBV25-1 to TRBJ2-3; D unclear. Source material: naive CD4+ T cells sorted from blood. Subset indicated: CD45RA+ positively selected. The CDR3 loop reads CASSALTDTQYF. The CDR3, as DNA: TGTGCCAGCAGTGCACTCACAGATACGCAGTATTTT.